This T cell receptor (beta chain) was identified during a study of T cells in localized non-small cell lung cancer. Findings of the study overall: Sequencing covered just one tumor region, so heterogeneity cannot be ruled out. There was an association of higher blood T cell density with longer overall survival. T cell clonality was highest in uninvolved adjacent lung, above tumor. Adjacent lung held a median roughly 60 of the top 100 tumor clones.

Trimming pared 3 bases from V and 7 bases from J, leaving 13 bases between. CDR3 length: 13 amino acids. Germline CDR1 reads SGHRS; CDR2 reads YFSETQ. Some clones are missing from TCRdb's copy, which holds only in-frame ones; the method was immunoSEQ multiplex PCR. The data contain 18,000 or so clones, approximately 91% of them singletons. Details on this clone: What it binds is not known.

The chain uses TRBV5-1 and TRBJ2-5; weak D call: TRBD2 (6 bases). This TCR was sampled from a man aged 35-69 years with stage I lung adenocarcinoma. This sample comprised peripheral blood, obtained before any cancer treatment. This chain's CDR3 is CASSSVIGGTQYF. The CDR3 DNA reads TGCGCCAGCAGCTCGGTGATCGGGGGGACCCAGTACTTC.